This T cell receptor beta chain was recorded in a study of cytomegalovirus exposure and HLA in healthy donors (TCRdb year 2017). Regarding the complete study: According to an earlier analysis of 587 of the donors, 150 million to 200 million T cells yielded 117 million unique TCR beta sequences and more than 250 Gb of sequence data. Roughly 300 gigabases of sequencing data and tens of millions of unique TCR sequences were included in an early release covering about 600 HLA-typed donors. The genetic ancestry cluster associated with self-reported Caucasian donors included approximately 85% of the roughly 400 genotyped donors. The aim of the study was to test whether cataloging public T cell receptors could identify signatures of past pathogen exposure. The T cell repertoires of 666 subjects were profiled by immunosequencing and related to cytomegalovirus serostatus. Besides the first cohort of 500 to 700 subjects, a separate validation cohort made up of roughly 120 different subjects was used. To predict cytomegalovirus infection status, the study combined high-throughput TCR immunosequencing, statistical association of individual TCRs with disease status, and machine learning. A later analysis re-examined previously published TCR beta repertoires from roughly 650 donors and added high-resolution HLA genotyping to investigate patterns of TCR occurrence. Rather than drawing on any new phenotypic data, the later analysis identified candidate immune exposures from TCR beta sequences and the way those sequences occurred across donors. An earlier analysis of fewer than 750 of the donors used high-throughput TCR beta sequencing to judge whether each TCR beta V gene segment behaved as functional or pseudogenic. Donor age, sex, ethnicity and CMV serostatus were compiled alongside the repertoire data. A later genetic analysis used genome-wide SNP genotypes for about 65% of the roughly 700 donors, treating that subset as a discovery cohort. Every discovery cohort repertoire had been produced on one sequencing platform. HLA typing included class I and class II loci at four-digit resolution. Typing coverage varied by locus: roughly 620-630 donors for A, B, C, DRB1 and DQB1; more than 500 for DQA1; nearly 610 for DPA1; approximately 490 for DPB1. A handful of DR-DQ haplotypes were treated as single units for association and clustering because of strong linkage in the cohort. Among about 360 genotyped donors of the cohort, an average of roughly 240,000 unique TCR beta nucleotide sequences were sequenced per donor, roughly a sixth of them non-productive. Results and caveats for the whole study, not just this receptor: When HLA alleles, especially DR and DQ, strongly co-occurred, TCR associations were difficult to assign to individual alleles. In both the original and validation cohorts, the classifier was reported to diagnose cytomegalovirus status with high specificity and sensitivity. In a later analysis, HLA-associated TCR beta chains were found to be more clonally expanded and to have lower generation probabilities than equally common non-associated chains. A further reported finding was that TCR beta sequences accurately predicted the HLA-A and HLA-B alleles for most subjects in the first cohort. Because HLA typing was unavailable for some donors at each locus, only the typed subset was used in association tests. Broadly in line with IMGT annotations, most TCR beta V segments showed up in productive rearrangements about 87% or about 30% of the time in an earlier analysis of around 550 of the donors. Several of the top co-occurrence clusters appeared to be linked to parvovirus B19, influenza, CMV and Epstein-Barr virus, according to a later analysis. The 87-base-pair reads could not distinguish some IMGT-functional V segments, including TRBV6-2 and TRBV6-3, so those segments were excluded. A cluster of highly shared sequence variants was judged likely to be a technical artifact of the sequencing pipeline. Linkage disequilibrium might explain the correlated functional status among segregating V segments, but an unknown experimental factor could not be ruled out. Specific HLA alleles were associated with 15,000 to 20,000 TCR beta sequences at a false discovery rate of 0.05 in a later analysis. A total of roughly 160 TCR beta chains were listed by the study as associated with cytomegalovirus. The presence/absence analyses assumed that sequencing depth was roughly uniform across donors, and that assumption may not be true. V-gene and J-gene trimming of TCR beta chains was associated with a missense DCLRE1C variant in a later genetic analysis, and the association was replicated in an independent cohort. Approximately 16 rarely observed V segments, including chromosome 9 orphons, were excluded from the earlier analysis of a few hundred of the donors because counts were too low. Most TCR sequences were observed very rarely across donors, whereas some public TCRs were present in many individuals. In a later analysis, TCR association rates were found to vary across HLA loci, with the most associated TCRs seen for DRB1 alleles and the fewest for HLA-C alleles. For the cohort, immune exposure information was limited to CMV serostatus. In vitro tests confirmed that a few of the cytomegalovirus-associated TCR beta chains recognize cytomegalovirus antigens. The authors suggested that the approach could potentially be generalized to other disease states and immunological phenotypes. According to a later genetic analysis, donors in an Asian-associated ancestry cluster had fewer N-insertions in productive TCRs than the approximately 630-donor mean. This cohort had only TCR beta chains sequenced, and the lack of alpha or paired-chain data limited which features could be detected. In a later analysis, most CMV-associated TCR beta chains were found to appear HLA-restricted, with HLA associations seemingly driven largely by CMV exposure.

A note on this clone: It lacks a known antigen. Base qualities were left out, and no much larger clone turns up one base away.

V sheds 3 bases and J sheds 4 bases, leaving 13 bases between their ends. The CDR3 covers 15 residues, taking in both the cysteine and the phenylalanine. Of the read, only the CDR3 DNA is kept; its 45 bases are in frame from base 1. CDR1 KGHSH and CDR2 LQKENI were looked up in the germline V gene. The cohort comprised some 680 healthy bone marrow donors. At the time of sampling, all cohort members were nominally healthy, though unrecorded immune exposures were likely present. The donor tested CMV seronegative and was one of the 352 seronegative cohort members. Each donor provided a peripheral blood sample, and peripheral blood mononuclear cells were used for TCR beta sequencing. Genomic DNA was extracted from the blood cell samples with the Qiagen DNeasy Blood Extraction Kit. Library preparation employed the immunoSEQ multiplex PCR assay. For the multiplex PCR, a mixture combining 60 forward primers for TCR Vbeta segments and 13 reverse primers for TCR Jbeta segments was used. Amplification of the CDR3 region of rearranged TCR beta genes was performed with a multiplex PCR assay on genomic DNA. On the Illumina HiSeq System, the amplified TCR beta libraries were sequenced as 87-base-pair reads. Regarding the original processing steps: A later analysis counted tens of millions of unique TCR beta chains across the 650 to 800 repertoires, and around 12 million of these chains were shared by at least two donors. Raw reads were error-corrected and collapsed into unique sequences with a nearest-neighbor algorithm that merged closely related sequences to remove PCR and sequencing errors. To assign V, D and J gene segments, CDR3 sequences were aligned to IMGT reference sequences. For a sequence to be retained, a match of at least six nucleotides was required to both a V gene segment and a J gene segment. Rearrangements were classified as productive when the CDR3 lacked stop codons and remained in frame with V and J, and all other rearrangements were classified as non-productive. CDR3 was defined by IMGT convention, running from the second conserved V-encoded cysteine to the conserved J-encoded phenylalanine. The earlier analysis of 500 to 600 of the donors excluded sequences that lacked an unambiguous match to a single V gene segment. An earlier analysis of approximately 590 of the donors classified V segments as functional when productive rearrangements were above 56.7% and as segregating when the standard deviation between donors was above 5%. To diagnose cytomegalovirus status from the catalog of TCR beta chain sequences, a statistical classification framework was built. In a later analysis, V and J genes were assigned by comparing TCR nucleotide sequences against IMGT/GENE-DB human TR gene sequences. Using the TCRdist pipeline, a later analysis assigned CDR3 sequences along with most-parsimonious VDJ recombination scenarios. In a later analysis, every TCR beta chain was defined by the combination of its CDR3 amino acid sequence and its V-gene family, and reads without a unique V-gene family were dropped. To address suspected cross-contamination and a sequencing artifact, a later analysis removed around 600 highly shared, low-generation-probability nucleotide sequences. In a later analysis, a clonal expansion index was calculated for each public chain from normalized within-repertoire ranks of inferred template counts. In a later analysis, generation probabilities were computed with a VDJ recombination model fitted to out-of-frame rearrangements, and the resulting probabilities were checked against IGoR. In a later analysis, TCR-TCR, TCR-HLA and TCR-CMV co-occurrence was scored with hypergeometric tests, and a repertoire-size bias correction was applied to TCR pairs. A later analysis estimated false discovery rates by permuting HLA or CMV assignments 20 times. A later analysis grouped co-occurring TCRs with DBSCAN, adding TCRdist sequence similarity when clustering within HLA-allele-positive subsets. For co-occurrence clustering, repertoires with fewer than 30,000 or more than 120,000 public chains were excluded, along with several repertoires with anomalous nucleotide sharing. In its TCRdb copy, this immuneACCESS table keeps in-frame sequences only and misses some clones. Where compared with another copy, unresolved V genes explain less than half of these, and the others have no known cause. The V and J calls and clone size are taken from that table; D and trimming were inferred from the DNA. The sample has 100,000 to 150,000 clones on record, 82% of them singletons. Together, the top ten hold around 3% of the sample.

Sequences were obtained from PBMCs. The receptor's source is a boy younger than 10 in good health and CMV-seronegative. The rearrangement joined TRBV18 to TRBJ2-1; the D gene lacks a confident call. The CDR3 region reads CASSPEQTGYNEQFF. The DNA sequence is TGTGCCAGCTCACCGGAGCAAACCGGGTACAATGAGCAGTTCTTC. With the rest looked up from the reference TRBV18 and TRBJ2-1 genes rather than sequenced, the full variable domain is NAGVMQNPRHLVRRRGQEARLRCSPMKGHSHVYWYRQLPEEGLKFMVYLQKENIIDESGMPKERFSAEFPKEGPSILRIQQVVRGDSAAYFCASSPEQTGYNEQFFGPGTRLTVL.